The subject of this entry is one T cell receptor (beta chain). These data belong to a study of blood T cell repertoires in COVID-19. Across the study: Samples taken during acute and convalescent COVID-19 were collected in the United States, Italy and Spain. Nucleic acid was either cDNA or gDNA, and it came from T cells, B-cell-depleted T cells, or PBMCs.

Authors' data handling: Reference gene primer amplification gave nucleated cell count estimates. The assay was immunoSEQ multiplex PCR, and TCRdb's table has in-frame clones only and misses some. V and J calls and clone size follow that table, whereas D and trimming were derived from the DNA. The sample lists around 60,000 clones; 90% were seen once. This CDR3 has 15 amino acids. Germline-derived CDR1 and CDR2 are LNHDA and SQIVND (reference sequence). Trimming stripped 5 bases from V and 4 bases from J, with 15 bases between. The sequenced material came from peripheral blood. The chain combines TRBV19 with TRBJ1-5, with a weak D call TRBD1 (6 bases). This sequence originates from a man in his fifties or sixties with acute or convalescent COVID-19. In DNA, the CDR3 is TGTGCCAGTAGTGAAGGGACAAGAAATAATCAGCCCCAGCATTTT. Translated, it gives CASSEGTRNNQPQHF.